What follows are 29 T cell receptor beta chains derived from one specimen sequenced in a study of blood T cell repertoires in COVID-19. Sequencing used immunoSEQ multiplex PCR; TCRdb keeps in-frame clones, though not all of them. The table lists about 220,000 clones, 83% of them singletons. Material for sequencing was peripheral blood. All receptors derive from a woman in her forties with active or convalescent COVID-19.

CDR3 in amino acids: CASSLGAWAGGDTQYF. The CDR3 DNA reads as TGTGCCAGCAGCTTAGGGGCGTGGGCGGGCGGAGATACGCAGTATTTT. The chain carries TRBV7-8 and TRBJ2-3; a weak D match, TRBD2 (5 bases). Germline CDR1 and CDR2: SGHVS and FQNEAQ. V was shortened by 1 base and J by 5 bases, with 16 bases between the two germline ends. This CDR3 is 16 amino acids long. Combining the CDR3 with reference TRBV7-8 and TRBJ2-3 gives the whole variable domain GAGVSQSPRYKVAKRGQDVALRCDPISGHVSLFWYQQALGQGPEFLTYFQNEAQLDKSGLPSDRFFAERPEGSVSTLKIQRTQQEDSAVYLCASSLGAWAGGDTQYFGPGTRLTVL.

The chain links TRBV4-1 to TRBJ2-7; D gene ambiguous. Per germline, CDR1 MGHRA and CDR2 YSYEKL. With 1 base removed from V and 2 bases from J, the gap between germline ends came to 12 bases. The CDR3 has 15 residues. CDR3 sequence reads: CASSQGPGSTYEQYF. The DNA for the CDR3 is TGCGCCAGCAGCCAAGGTCCAGGCTCTACCTACGAGCAGTACTTC.

This chain uses TRBV12-3 or TRBV12-4 with TRBJ1-2; 9 bases are shared with TRBD1. This CDR3 has 13 residues. The trim removed 5 bases at V and 6 bases at J, leaving 4 bases unmatched. The CDR3 DNA sequence: TGTGCCAGCAGTGGGGACAGGGTCGATGGCTACACCTTC. It translates to CASSGDRVDGYTF.

The chain carries TRBV4-2 and TRBJ2-7, with 7 bases lining up with TRBD1. The germline CDR1 and CDR2 sequences are LGHNA and YNFKEQ. The CDR3 runs 14 residues. Trimming cost V 4 bases and J 2 bases; bases outside gene matches: 5. CDR3 coding DNA: TGTGCCAGCAGCCCTCCTACAGGGGCCTACGAGCAGTACTTC. Translation gives CASSPPTGAYEQYF.

This clone was recorded only once. The chain recombines TRBV7-8 with TRBJ1-6; tentatively, D is TRBD1 (5 bases). Germline CDR1 and CDR2: SGHVS and FQNEAQ. Trimming cost V 6 bases and J 8 bases, with 14 bases left between them. The CDR3 loop spans 14 amino acids. Written as DNA, the CDR3 is TGTGCCAGCAGGGGAGGGGCCGCCCATTCACCCCTCCACTTT. Translation: CASRGGAAHSPLHF.

J is TRBJ1-1 and V is TRBV7-3; D gene unclear. The CDR3 is 14 amino acids. Deletions cut 2 bases from V and 7 bases from J, with 14 bases between. CDR1 and CDR2 from the germline V gene are SGHTA and FQGTGA. The CDR3 loop is CASSLSPEAVEAFF. The CDR3 bases are TGTGCCAGCAGCTTATCACCCGAGGCCGTTGAAGCTTTCTTT.

The V and J genes are TRBV30 and TRBJ2-5; D is possibly TRBD2 (6 bases). The CDR3 covers 14 residues. Trimming shortened V by 0 bases and J by 5 bases, and 13 bases separated the two germline ends. CDR1 and CDR2 from the germline V gene are GTSNPN and SVGIG (reference sequence). CDR3 region: CAWSVGGDGETQYF. CDR3 DNA: TGTGCCTGGAGTGTTGGAGGGGACGGGGAGACCCAGTACTTC.

J is TRBJ1-1 and V is TRBV30, with 11 bases identical to TRBD1. The junction had 0 bases not matched to a gene; V was cut back by 5 bases and J by 4 bases. The CDR3 contains 12 residues. The germline CDR1 and CDR2 sequences are GTSNPN and SVGIG (reference sequence). CDR3 coding DNA: TGTGCCTGGGGGACAGGGGGCACTGAAGCTTTCTTT. Its translation is CAWGTGGTEAFF.

The chain recombines TRBV5-6 with TRBJ2-1; 12 nucleotides align to TRBD2. The trim removed 4 bases at V and 7 bases at J, leaving 15 bases unmatched. CDR3 length equals 18 residues. Germline V gives CDR1 SGHDT, CDR2 YYEEEE. This CDR3 reads CASSRIELAGGPQNEQFF. As DNA, the CDR3 is TGTGCCAGCAGCCGAATAGAACTAGCGGGAGGACCCCAAAATGAGCAGTTCTTC.

The gene calls are TRBV6-5 and TRBJ2-1; 8 bases line up with TRBD1. This CDR3 has 15 amino acids. Germline V lookup: CDR1 MNHEY, CDR2 SVGAGI. With V trimmed by 7 bases and J by 2 bases, 7 bases remained unmatched. The CDR3 sequence: CASTPPGQAYNEQFF. Here the CDR3 DNA reads TGTGCCAGCACGCCTCCGGGACAGGCCTACAATGAGCAGTTCTTC.

This clone has a handful of counts. This chain connects TRBV19 to TRBJ1-1; D gene unclear. This CDR3 comprises 14 residues. Germline V gene data show CDR1 as LNHDA and CDR2 as SQIVND (reference sequence). Trimming shortened V by 3 bases and J by 5 bases, and 13 bases separated the two germline ends. This chain's CDR3 is CASSISGRATEAFF. The CDR3 bases are TGTGCCAGTAGTATTTCGGGGAGAGCTACTGAAGCTTTCTTT.

The chain carries TRBV12-5 and TRBJ2-7, with D maybe TRBD1 (6 bases). Germline values: CDR1 LGHNT, CDR2 FRNRAP. The CDR3 loop spans 13 amino acids. Trimming pared 3 bases from V and 5 bases from J, leaving 11 bases between. CDR3: CASGFAPGDEQYF. As DNA, the CDR3 is TGTGCTAGTGGTTTCGCGCCAGGGGACGAGCAGTACTTC.

This chain joins TRBV7-9 and TRBJ2-7, with TRBD1 as a possible D gene (5 bases). Germline V gene data show CDR1 as SEHNR and CDR2 as FQNEAQ (reference sequence). The CDR3 has 15 residues. V lost 2 bases to trimming and J lost 4 bases, with 15 bases between them. The CDR3 DNA reads TGTGCCAGCAGCTTATTAGGGGAAAGTAGGTACGAGCAGTACTTC. Translating gives CASSLLGESRYEQYF. Full variable domain (missing parts from reference TRBV7-9 and TRBJ2-7): DTGVSQNPRHKITKRGQNVTFRCDPISEHNRLYWYRQTLGQGPEFLTYFQNEAQLEKSRLLSDRFSAERPKGSFSTLEIQRTEQGDSAMYLCASSLLGESRYEQYFGPGTRLTVT.

The V gene is TRBV30, the J gene TRBJ2-1, with TRBD2 as a possible D gene (5 bases). Trimming took 4 bases from V and 5 from J, leaving 12 bases between them. The CDR3 loop spans 13 amino acids. Germline V lookup: CDR1 GTSNPN, CDR2 SVGIG (reference sequence). CDR3 sequence: CAWTAQADNEQFF. CDR3 in DNA: TGTGCCTGGACCGCCCAAGCGGACAATGAGCAGTTCTTC.

CDR3 coding DNA: TGCGCCAGCAGCCCGCCAGGCAACTCTGGAAACACCATATATTTT. It encodes CASSPPGNSGNTIYF. The chain employs TRBV4-1 and TRBJ1-3; D not resolved. Germline loops: CDR1 MGHRA, CDR2 YSYEKL. V was clipped by 4 bases and J by 0 bases, with 10 bases between them. CDR3 size: 15 residues.

This chain joins TRBV3-1 (or the pseudogene TRBV3-2) and TRBJ2-1, with unresolved D. Germline CDR1 LGHDT, CDR2 YNNKEL (reference sequence). The CDR3 sequence is 14 residues long. V lost 3 bases, J lost 3 bases, and 9 bases lay in between. In DNA, the CDR3 is TGTGCCAGCAGCCATAAACTTTACTACAATGAGCAGTTCTTC. Translated: CASSHKLYYNEQFF.

The chain employs TRBV27 and TRBJ2-5, with 8 nucleotides matching TRBD1. Germline CDR1 and CDR2: MNHEY and SMNVEV (reference sequence). V shed 5 bases, J shed 5 bases, and the junction held 10 bases outside the gene matches. The CDR3 contains 15 residues. In DNA form, the CDR3 reads TGTGCCAGCAGTGCCACAGGGGGACAATCGGAGACCCAGTACTTC. Translation: CASSATGGQSETQYF.

V gene TRBV5-4 combines with J gene TRBJ1-4; weak D call: TRBD1 (5 bases). CDR3 length equals 14 residues. Germline CDR1 is SGHNT and CDR2 is YYREEE (reference sequence). V lost 3 bases to trimming and J lost 6 bases, with 12 bases between them. The CDR3 sequence is CASSSRTGDEKLFF. CDR3 sequence (DNA): TGTGCCAGCAGCTCCCGCACGGGGGATGAAAAACTGTTTTTT.

V usage is TRBV15 and J usage is TRBJ2-5, with D possibly matching TRBD1 (5 bases). Trimming pared 0 bases from V and 2 bases from J, leaving 13 bases between. The germline gives CDR1 LNHNV, CDR2 YYDKDF (reference sequence). The CDR3 is made up of 16 amino acids. The CDR3 here is CATSRDTQGSQETQYF. CDR3 nucleotide sequence: TGTGCCACCAGCAGAGATACGCAGGGAAGTCAAGAGACCCAGTACTTC.

At least ten counts were recorded for this clone. The chain employs TRBV7-8 and TRBJ1-2; TRBD1 might be the D (5 bases). CDR3 length equals 15 residues. V was trimmed by 4 bases and J by 5 bases, leaving 17 bases between them. Germline V gene sequence: CDR1 SGHVS, CDR2 FQNEAQ. CDR3 in DNA: TGTGCCAGCAGCTCCTCGGGCGCAGGGTGGTATGGCTACACCTTC. Protein product: CASSSSGAGWYGYTF.

The rearrangement joins TRBV19 to TRBJ1-6, with 9 bases fitting TRBD1. The V and J ends lost 6 bases and 10 bases, in that order; junction bases with no gene match: 10. The length of the CDR3 is 15 residues. The germline gives CDR1 LNHDA, CDR2 SQIVND (reference sequence). The CDR3 loop reads CASSDMGQGGSPLHF. The DNA of the CDR3 is TGTGCCAGTAGCGACATGGGACAGGGAGGGTCACCCCTCCACTTT.

This chain connects TRBV19 to TRBJ1-2, with TRBD1 matching 8 bases. The germline CDR1 and CDR2 sequences are LNHDA and SQIVND (reference sequence). With V trimmed by 7 bases and J by 2 bases, 15 bases remained unmatched. The CDR3 runs 17 residues. The CDR3 loop is CASTSQGRTGHNYGYTF. The DNA of the CDR3 is TGTGCCAGTACCTCCCAGGGACGGACAGGGCACAACTATGGCTACACCTTC.

This clone was detected only a few times. V and J are TRBV6-6 and TRBJ1-2; 9 nucleotides align to TRBD1. The CDR3 has 13 residues. With V trimmed by 5 bases and J by 4 bases, 2 bases remained unmatched. Per germline, CDR1 MNHNY and CDR2 SVGAGI (reference sequence). This CDR3 reads CASSEGQGYGYTF. CDR3 bases: TGTGCCAGCAGTGAGGGACAGGGCTATGGCTACACCTTC.

The chain has TRBV4-2 and TRBJ2-2, with D possibly being TRBD1 (6 bases). CDR3 length equals 13 residues. The V gene's germline CDR1 is LGHNA and CDR2 YNFKEQ. V lost 3 bases and J lost 4, with 6 bases in between. The chain's CDR3 is CASSHRGTGELFF. As DNA, the CDR3 is TGTGCCAGCAGCCACAGGGGCACCGGGGAGCTGTTTTTT.

The chain has TRBV9 and TRBJ1-4, with D unclear. Germline CDR1 is SGDLS and CDR2 is YYNGEE. The germline V and J ends were trimmed by 3 bases and 6 bases, with 9 bases remaining between them. The CDR3 contains 13 residues. The CDR3 nucleotides are TGTGCCAGCAGCGACAGACAAGATGAAAAACTGTTTTTT. This gives the protein CASSDRQDEKLFF.

The CDR3 region has the DNA TGCGCCAGCAGCCAAGAGTGGGCAAATAATTCACCCCTCCACTTT. Its protein is CASSQEWANNSPLHF. The chain joins TRBV4-3 to TRBJ1-6; no reliable D call. V lost 0 bases to trimming and J lost 5 bases, with 8 bases between them. Germline loops: CDR1 LGHNA, CDR2 YSLEER. The CDR3 length is 15 residues.

The J gene is TRBJ2-6, the V gene TRBV27; tentative D call: TRBD2 (5 bases). The CDR3 runs to 15 residues. V lost 3 bases to trimming and J lost 4 bases, with 10 bases between them. Germline values: CDR1 MNHEY, CDR2 SMNVEV (reference sequence). The CDR3 bases are TGTGCCAGCAGTTTGGAGGCGCCGGGGGCCAACGTCCTGACTTTC. As protein: CASSLEAPGANVLTF. The whole variable domain, remainder taken from reference TRBV27 and TRBJ2-6, is EAQVTQNPRYLITVTGKKLTVTCSQNMNHEYMSWYRQDPGLGLRQIYYSMNVEVTDKGDVPEGYKVSRKEKRNFPLILESPSPNQTSLYFCASSLEAPGANVLTFGAGSRLTVL.

V usage is TRBV6-5 and J usage is TRBJ2-5; D is uncertain. V was shortened by 6 bases and J by 5 bases, with 19 bases between the two germline ends. The CDR3 spans 15 residues. The germline CDR1 and CDR2 sequences are MNHEY and SVGAGI. CDR3 residues: CASSLTRPGRETQYF. CDR3 nucleotide sequence: TGTGCCAGCAGCTTAACCCGTCCCGGCAGGGAGACCCAGTACTTC.

This clone showed up just a few times. V gene TRBV4-2 combines with J gene TRBJ2-5; the D gene is possibly TRBD2 (5 bases). V gave up 2 bases and J gave up 3 bases, with 7 bases separating them. The CDR3 spans 13 residues. Germline V lookup: CDR1 LGHNA, CDR2 YNFKEQ. The CDR3 DNA reads TGTGCCAGCAGCCAATCCGGGGAAGAGACCCAGTACTTC. It encodes CASSQSGEETQYF.